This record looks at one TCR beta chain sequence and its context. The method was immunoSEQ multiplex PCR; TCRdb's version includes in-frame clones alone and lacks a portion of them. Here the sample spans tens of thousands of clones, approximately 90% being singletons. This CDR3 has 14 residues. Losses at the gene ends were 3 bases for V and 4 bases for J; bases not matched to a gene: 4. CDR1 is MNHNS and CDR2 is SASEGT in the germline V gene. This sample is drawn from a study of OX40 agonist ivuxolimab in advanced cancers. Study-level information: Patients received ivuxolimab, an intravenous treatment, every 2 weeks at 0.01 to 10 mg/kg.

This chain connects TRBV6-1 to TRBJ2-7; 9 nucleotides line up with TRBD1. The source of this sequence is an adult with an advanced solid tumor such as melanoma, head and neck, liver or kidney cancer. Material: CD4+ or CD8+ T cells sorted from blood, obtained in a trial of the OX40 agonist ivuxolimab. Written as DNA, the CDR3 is TGTGCCAGCAGTGAGACAGGGGGGCCTTACGAGCAGTACTTC. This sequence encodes CASSETGGPYEQYF.